The 30 T cell receptor beta chains below were found in one sample sequenced in a study of blood T cell repertoires in COVID-19. TCRdb's copy holds only in-frame clones and misses some; the assay was immunoSEQ multiplex PCR. Seen here are tens of thousands of clones, around 83% observed once, and the top ten hold approximately 15%. Input material: peripheral blood. All receptors derive from a woman in her fifties or sixties with acute or convalescent COVID-19.

The chain is built from TRBV13 and TRBJ1-4, with 8 bases that match TRBD1. The CDR3 has 15 amino acids. The germline CDR1 and CDR2 sequences are PRHDT and FYEKMQ (reference sequence). Unmatched junction bases numbered 10, after V lost 5 bases and J lost 8 bases. The CDR3 nucleotides read TGTGCCAGCAGCCCTGGACAGGGCAAAGCCGAAAAACTGTTTTTT. Its translation is CASSPGQGKAEKLFF.

The chain recombines TRBV6-1 with TRBJ2-7; 10 nucleotides match TRBD2. The J segment lost 3 bases and the V segment lost 4 bases, leaving 9 bases of the junction unmatched. The CDR3 spans 16 residues. Germline CDR1 reads MNHNS; CDR2 reads SASEGT. This CDR3 reads CASSVPPGLANYEQYF. The CDR3 nucleotides read TGTGCCAGCAGTGTGCCTCCGGGACTAGCGAACTACGAGCAGTACTTC.

This chain uses TRBV4-3 with TRBJ1-1, with a possible D match to TRBD1 (5 bases). CDR1 and CDR2 (germline): LGHNA, YSLEER. The CDR3 length is 16 residues. With 0 bases removed from V and 0 bases from J, the gap between germline ends came to 11 bases. The CDR3 protein is CASSQDWVTVNTEAFF. Written as DNA, the CDR3 is TGCGCCAGCAGCCAAGATTGGGTGACAGTGAACACTGAAGCTTTCTTT.

The chain recombines TRBV27 with TRBJ1-6; D remains ambiguous. CDR1 and CDR2 from the germline V gene are MNHEY and SMNVEV (reference sequence). V lost 2 bases to trimming and J lost 6 bases, with 8 bases between them. The CDR3 covers 14 residues. CDR3: CASSLVQINSPLHF. The DNA of the CDR3 is TGTGCCAGCAGTTTAGTACAGATTAATTCACCCCTCCACTTT.

This chain joins TRBV7-2 and TRBJ2-7, with a weak D call TRBD1 (6 bases). The CDR3 sequence is 14 residues long. The V end lost 3 bases, the J end lost 2 bases, and 11 bases lay between the germline ends. Germline V lookup: CDR1 SGHTA, CDR2 FQGNSA. CDR3 sequence (DNA): TGTGCCAGCAGCTTCGGACAGTCCGCCTACGAGCAGTACTTC. As protein: CASSFGQSAYEQYF.

In DNA form, the CDR3 reads TGCGCCAGCAGCCAAGATGCGGGGCCCAACGGCTACACCTTC. It is translated as CASSQDAGPNGYTF. This chain uses TRBV4-3 with TRBJ1-2, with a possible D match to TRBD1 (5 bases). The CDR3 has 14 residues. The V gene lost 0 bases and the J gene lost 8 bases, with 13 bases spanning the gap. Germline CDR1 reads LGHNA; CDR2 reads YSLEER.

This chain uses TRBV28 with TRBJ1-2; TRBD1 might be the D (5 bases). Trimming shortened V by 6 bases and J by 5 bases, and 13 bases separated the two germline ends. Germline V gives CDR1 MDHEN, CDR2 SYDVKM. This CDR3 is 13 amino acids long. The CDR3 bases are TGTGCCAGCAGCTCAACAGGACCTTATGGCTACACCTTC. Translated, it gives CASSSTGPYGYTF.

The rearrangement uses TRBV6-1 and TRBJ1-2, with 8 bases that match TRBD1. CDR3 length equals 16 residues. Unmatched junction bases numbered 9, after V lost 2 bases and J lost 4 bases. Germline V gene sequence: CDR1 MNHNS, CDR2 SASEGT. The CDR3 protein is CASSEHGTGELYGYTF. The CDR3, as DNA: TGTGCCAGCAGTGAACACGGGACAGGCGAACTCTATGGCTACACCTTC.

The chain is built from TRBV7-2 and TRBJ2-3, with D tentatively TRBD2 (7 bases). With 4 bases removed from V and 5 bases from J, the gap between germline ends came to 25 bases. Per germline, CDR1 SGHTA and CDR2 FQGNSA. The CDR3 consists of 18 residues. CDR3 loop: CASSSRDGGPSSGDTQYF. For the CDR3, the DNA is TGTGCCAGCAGCTCGAGAGACGGGGGGCCCTCTTCTGGAGATACGCAGTATTTT.

The V and J genes are TRBV11-3 and TRBJ2-1, with a tentative D call TRBD2 (7 bases). Trimming took 5 bases from V and 5 from J, leaving 10 bases between them. Germline V gene lookup returns CDR1 SGHNT and CDR2 YENEEA. This CDR3 is 13 amino acids long. The CDR3 sequence is CASSRGGNNEQFF. DNA of the CDR3: TGTGCCAGCAGCAGGGGGGGGAACAATGAGCAGTTCTTC.

This chain links TRBV18 with TRBJ2-3; a weak D match, TRBD2 (6 bases). Germline lookup yields CDR1 KGHSH and CDR2 LQKENI. CDR3 length: 16 amino acids. V dropped 3 bases and J dropped 6 bases, with 19 bases sitting between them. The CDR3 nucleotides read TGTGCCAGCTCACCTCTTTCCCGGGGGTGGTGGGATACGCAGTATTTT. Protein product: CASSPLSRGWWDTQYF.

This chain connects TRBV6-6 to TRBJ2-1; the match to TRBD1 covers 7 bases. The CDR3 covers 15 residues. V lost 6 bases to trimming and J lost 5 bases; unmatched junction nucleotides: 10. Germline V CDR1 and CDR2: MNHNY, SVGAGI (reference sequence). The CDR3: CASSPPRDSNNEQFF. In DNA, the CDR3 is TGTGCCAGCAGCCCCCCCCGGGACAGCAACAATGAGCAGTTCTTC.

The genes are TRBV5-1 and TRBJ1-1; D may be TRBD1 (5 bases). The germline gives CDR1 SGHRS, CDR2 YFSETQ. This CDR3 spans 14 amino acids. Trimming stripped 4 bases from V and 5 bases from J, with 15 bases between. The CDR3 region has the DNA TGCGCCAGCAGCCCGACAGAGGGAGGAACTGAAGCTTTCTTT. Protein: CASSPTEGGTEAFF.

This chain uses TRBV20-1 with TRBJ1-5, with TRBD1 as a possible D gene (6 bases). The V and J ends lost 3 bases and 6 bases respectively, with 21 bases between them. In germline, CDR1 is DFQATT, CDR2 SNEGSKA (reference sequence). The CDR3 covers 16 residues. DNA of the CDR3: TGCAGTGCTAGTGCACTACAGGGCGCCTCGGGTCAGCCCCAGCATTTT. It codes for CSASALQGASGQPQHF.

CDR3 residues: CASSPPGTGSETQYF. The CDR3, as DNA: TGTGCCAGCAGTCCTCCAGGGACAGGGTCAGAGACCCAGTACTTC. The rearrangement uses TRBV25-1 and TRBJ2-5; 9 bases fit TRBD1. V shed 5 bases, J shed 4 bases, and the junction held 8 bases outside the gene matches. This CDR3 contains 15 residues. Germline lookup yields CDR1 MGHDK and CDR2 SYGVNS.

This chain connects TRBV5-8 to TRBJ1-6; D is perhaps TRBD1 (6 bases). The germline V gene has CDR1 SGHTS and CDR2 YDEGEE. Trimming took off 3 bases at V and 7 bases at J, with 11 bases between the two ends. This CDR3 contains 14 residues. Here the CDR3 DNA reads TGTGCCAGCAGCTCTGACAGGATCAATTCACCCCTCCACTTT. Translation: CASSSDRINSPLHF.

This clone was seen a few times. V usage is TRBV18 and J usage is TRBJ1-2; the D gene is possibly TRBD1 (6 bases). CDR3 length equals 13 residues. The germline V gene has CDR1 KGHSH and CDR2 LQKENI. The V end lost 3 bases, the J end lost 2 bases, and 7 bases lay between the germline ends. CDR3 coding DNA: TGTGCCAGCTCACCCCAGGGGAACTATGGCTACACCTTC. Amino acids: CASSPQGNYGYTF.

The CDR3 spells CSASWTGSTDTQYF. The CDR3 DNA is TGCAGTGCTAGTTGGACAGGGAGCACAGATACGCAGTATTTT. This chain links TRBV20-1 with TRBJ2-3, with 8 bases aligning to TRBD1. Germline CDR1 DFQATT, CDR2 SNEGSKA (reference sequence). V lost 3 bases to trimming and J lost 0 bases; unmatched junction nucleotides: 2. CDR3 length equals 14 residues.

The V gene is TRBV5-1, the J gene TRBJ2-1; the D gene is possibly TRBD2 (5 bases). The V gene lost 1 base and the J gene lost 10 bases, with 12 bases spanning the gap. Germline V lookup: CDR1 SGHRS, CDR2 YFSETQ. This CDR3 comprises 13 residues. The CDR3 nucleotides are TGCGCCAGCAGCTTGTACGGGAACGGAGAGCAGTTCTTC. Residues: CASSLYGNGEQFF.

The chain uses TRBV15 and TRBJ2-7, with 10 bases aligning to TRBD1. The J segment lost 4 bases and the V segment lost 5 bases, leaving 8 bases of the junction unmatched. Per the germline V gene, CDR1 is LNHNV and CDR2 is YYDKDF (reference sequence). The CDR3 covers 15 residues. The CDR3 nucleotides read TGTGCCACCAGCTTACCGGGGACAGGGGTATACGAGCAGTACTTC. This translates into CATSLPGTGVYEQYF.

The chain links TRBV5-1 to TRBJ2-3; TRBD2 aligns across 10 bases. CDR3 length equals 16 residues. In germline, CDR1 is SGHRS, CDR2 YFSETQ. V was pared by 4 bases and J by 4 bases, with 9 bases of the junction left unmatched. This chain's CDR3 is CASSGGLATLADTQYF. For the CDR3, the DNA is TGCGCCAGCAGCGGGGGACTAGCGACGTTAGCAGATACGCAGTATTTT. Full variable domain (rest looked up from reference TRBV5-1 and TRBJ2-3): KAGVTQTPRYLIKTRGQQVTLSCSPISGHRSVSWYQQTPGQGLQFLFEYFSETQRNKGNFPGRFSGRQFSNSRSEMNVSTLELGDSALYLCASSGGLATLADTQYFGPGTRLTVL.

This CDR3 reads CASSQGGAGGYGYTF. DNA for the CDR3: TGTGCCAGCAGCCAAGGGGGGGCAGGGGGCTATGGCTACACCTTC. The genes are TRBV3-1 (or the pseudogene TRBV3-2) and TRBJ1-2; 7 positions agree with TRBD1. Germline-derived CDR1 and CDR2 are LGHDT and YNNKEL (reference sequence). Trimming at V came to 1 base and at J to 4 bases, leaving 6 bases not matched to a gene. This CDR3 region has 15 residues.

The V call is TRBV5-4, the J call TRBJ2-3; the match to TRBD2 covers 12 bases. The V gene end was trimmed by 3 bases and the J gene end by 2 bases; junction bases not matched to a gene: 4. Germline CDR1 reads SGHNT; CDR2 reads YYREEE (reference sequence). The CDR3 covers 16 residues. The CDR3 nucleotides are TGTGCCAGCAGCTCCCGACTAGCGGGAGCCACAGATACGCAGTATTTT. Translation gives CASSSRLAGATDTQYF.

The V call is TRBV5-1, the J call TRBJ2-5; TRBD2 is a possible D gene (6 bases). V was cut by 4 bases and J by 1 base, with 11 bases left in between. Germline CDR1 SGHRS, CDR2 YFSETQ. The CDR3 is made up of 14 amino acids. CDR3 in DNA: TGCGCCAGCAGCCCCCCGACTAGCCAAGAGACCCAGTACTTC. Translated: CASSPPTSQETQYF.

V usage is TRBV18 and J usage is TRBJ1-6; 7 bases map to TRBD1. V dropped 0 bases and J dropped 7; count of bases not matched to a gene: 3. Looked up from germline, CDR1 is KGHSH and CDR2 is LQKENI. This CDR3 comprises 15 residues. The CDR3 nucleotides are TGTGCCAGCTCACCACCTGACAGGGAGAATTCACCCCTCCACTTT. Translation: CASSPPDRENSPLHF.

The chain couples TRBV30 to TRBJ1-1; the match to TRBD1 covers 8 bases. CDR1 is GTSNPN and CDR2 is SVGIG in the germline V gene (reference sequence). This CDR3 is built from 14 residues. V lost 3 bases, J lost 4 bases, and 7 bases stayed unmatched. DNA of the CDR3: TGTGCCTGGAGGTCGGACAGGGCGGCCACTGAAGCTTTCTTT. It translates to CAWRSDRAATEAFF. Supplemented by reference TRBV30 and TRBJ1-1, the full variable domain reads SQTIHQWPATLVQPVGSPLSLECTVEGTSNPNLYWYRQAAGRGLQLLFYSVGIGQISSEVPQNLSASRPQDRQFILSSKKLLLSDSGFYLCAWRSDRAATEAFFGQGTRLTVV.

The chain couples TRBV13 to TRBJ2-1; the match to TRBD2 covers 9 bases. Looked up from germline, CDR1 is PRHDT and CDR2 is FYEKMQ (reference sequence). This CDR3 is 16 amino acids long. V gave up 2 bases and J gave up 4 bases; unmatched junction bases: 6. CDR3 protein: CASSLSSLAGYNEQFF. In DNA, the CDR3 is TGTGCCAGCAGCTTATCTTCACTAGCGGGTTACAATGAGCAGTTCTTC.

The chain recombines TRBV3-1 (or the pseudogene TRBV3-2) with TRBJ1-1, with a weak D call TRBD1 (5 bases). CDR1 LGHDT and CDR2 YNNKEL come from the germline V gene (reference sequence). V lost 1 base and J 6 bases, leaving 15 bases between the germline ends. This CDR3 has 15 residues. The CDR3 sequence is CASSQVLGEYSEAFF. The DNA of the CDR3 is TGTGCCAGCAGCCAAGTTTTAGGGGAATATTCTGAAGCTTTCTTT.

The chain employs TRBV11-1 and TRBJ1-1, with D possibly matching TRBD1 (6 bases). V was trimmed by 3 bases and J by 1 base, leaving 12 bases between them. The germline V gene encodes CDR1 SGHAT and CDR2 FQDESV (reference sequence). This CDR3 spans 15 amino acids. This chain's CDR3 is CASSFNRARNTEAFF. The CDR3 nucleotides are TGTGCCAGCAGCTTCAACAGGGCTCGGAACACTGAAGCTTTCTTT.

This CDR3 reads CASSEVGGGAWNEQFF. CDR3 DNA: TGTGCCAGCAGTGAAGTGGGAGGGGGGGCCTGGAATGAGCAGTTCTTC. The chain links TRBV6-4 to TRBJ2-1; D possibly corresponds to TRBD2 (7 bases). Germline assignment: CDR1 MRHNA and CDR2 SNTAGT. V dropped 3 bases and J dropped 7 bases, with 19 bases sitting between them. The CDR3 has 16 residues.